A selection of T cell receptor beta chains follows, all from one sample in a study of blood T cell repertoires in COVID-19. The table came from immunoSEQ multiplex PCR; TCRdb's copy has only in-frame clones and leaves some out. The table lists 50,000 to 65,000 clones, about 88% of them singletons, with around 5.1% in the top ten. Sequenced: peripheral blood. These receptors originate from a man in his fifties or sixties with active COVID-19. The CDR3 runs from the conserved cysteine through the conserved F or W. D genes are given only for firm matches. A row's size may be missing; if present it is once, few, many or a size class.

>NA|TRBJ2-7|TRBD1|TRBV4-1
TGCGCCAGCAGCCAAGGACAGGGGGCACAGAACGAGCAGTACTTC
CASSQGQGAQNEQYF
>NA|TRBJ1-6|TRBD1|TRBV18
TGTGCCAGCTCAACTCGGACAGGGGATAATTCACCCCTCCACTTT
CASSTRTGDNSPLHF
>NA|TRBJ2-2|TRBD2|TRBV6-2/TRBV6-3
TGTGCCAGCAGCTCCTCGGGTCTAGCGGGAGGTTTACGCACCGGGGAGCTGTTTTTT
CASSSSGLAGGLRTGELFF
>NA|TRBJ2-3|TRBD1|TRBV9
TGTGCCAGCAGCCCCCAACCCGGGACAGGGATCACAGATACGCAGTATTTT
CASSPQPGTGITDTQYF
>NA|TRBJ1-5|TRBD1|TRBV7-2
TGTGCCAGCAGCTTCCGGACAGGTCCCCAGCATTTT
CASSFRTGPQHF
>NA|TRBJ1-5|TRBD1|TRBV7-2
TGTGCCAGCAGCTTAGGTGTAGTAGGGACAGGGGGCGGTCAGCCCCAGCATTTT
CASSLGVVGTGGGQPQHF
>NA|TRBJ2-4|TRBD1|TRBV7-9
TGTGCCAGCAGCCTTAGACAGGGATGGTTGAACATTCAGTACTTC
CASSLRQGWLNIQYF
>NA|TRBJ2-7|NA|TRBV9
TGTGCCAGCAGCGTAGGAACAGGTCTGATCGAGCAGTACTTC
CASSVGTGLIEQYF
>once|TRBJ2-7|NA|TRBV7-2
TGTGCCAGCAGCTTACAGGGAAACGAGCAGTACTTC
CASSLQGNEQYF
>NA|TRBJ1-6|TRBD1|TRBV27
TGTGCCAGCAGTTCCCTCAGGGGGCTCAATTCACCCCTCCACTTT
CASSSLRGLNSPLHF
>NA|TRBJ1-5|TRBD1|TRBV28
TGTGCCAGCAGCACACAGGGGAATCAGCCCCAGCATTTT
CASSTQGNQPQHF
>NA|TRBJ2-3|NA|TRBV2
TGTGCCAGCAGTGAAGCGCCCGGAGATACGCAGTATTTT
CASSEAPGDTQYF
>once|TRBJ2-3|NA|TRBV4-1
TGCGCCAGCAGCCAAGTTGCGAACCTCCTCCACACAGATACGCAGTATTTT
CASSQVANLLHTDTQYF
>NA|TRBJ2-7|NA|TRBV6-1
TGTGCCAGCAGTGACCAGGACAGCTACGAGCAGTACTTC
CASSDQDSYEQYF
>NA|TRBJ2-5|TRBD1|TRBV7-2
TGTGCCAGCAGCAGTATTTCTCGGACAGGTGCATTAGAGACCCAGTACTTC
CASSSISRTGALETQYF
>NA|TRBJ1-2|TRBD1|TRBV5-1
TGCGCCAGCGCAATGGGACAGGAAGGCTATGGCTACACCTTC
CASAMGQEGYGYTF
>NA|TRBJ2-7|TRBD1|TRBV27
TGTGCCAGCAGAGTAGACAGGGCTTCCTACTACGAGCAGTACTTC
CASRVDRASYYEQYF
>NA|TRBJ1-1|NA|TRBV21-1
TGTGCCAGCTTTGGACAATTACCCTACCCCTCTGAAGCTTTCTTT
CASFGQLPYPSEAFF
>NA|TRBJ2-3|NA|TRBV5-1
TGCGCCAGCAGCTTGTCCCCCCCTACTAGCACAGATACGCAGTATTTT
CASSLSPPTSTDTQYF
>NA|TRBJ1-4|NA|TRBV9
TGTGCCAGCAGCGTAGGAGGGGGAGATGAAAAACTGTTTTTT
CASSVGGGDEKLFF
>NA|TRBJ1-4|NA|TRBV18
TGTGCCAGCTCACCACAAACAGGGTCTAATGAAAAACTGTTTTTT
CASSPQTGSNEKLFF
>NA|TRBJ2-1|TRBD1|TRBV11-3
TGTGCCAGCAGCCCACGGGACAGGGGACGCTACAATGAGCAGTTCTTC
CASSPRDRGRYNEQFF
>NA|TRBJ2-2|TRBD2|TRBV27
TGTGCCAGCAGTCCTTTAGCGGGAGGGAACACCGGGGAGCTGTTTTTT
CASSPLAGGNTGELFF
>once|TRBJ2-1|NA|TRBV7-3
TGTGCCAGCAGCTTACACCATGACTCTAGTGTAGGTGAGCAGTTCTTC
CASSLHHDSSVGEQFF
>NA|TRBJ2-5|NA|TRBV2
TGTGCCAGCAGTGAGAGGACAGTGGGGGCGTACCAAGAGACCCAGTACTTC
CASSERTVGAYQETQYF
>NA|TRBJ2-5|TRBD2|TRBV6-4
TGTGCCAGCAGTGTCCTAGCGGGACCCCAAGAGACCCAGTACTTC
CASSVLAGPQETQYF
>NA|TRBJ2-7|NA|TRBV6-5
TGTGCCAGCAGTTACTCTGGCAACTCCTACGAGCAGTACTTC
CASSYSGNSYEQYF
>NA|TRBJ2-3|TRBD2|TRBV27
TGTGCCAGCAGGCGGACTAGCGGCACAGATACGCAGTATTTT
CASRRTSGTDTQYF
>NA|TRBJ2-3|NA|TRBV5-6
TGTGCCAGCAGCTTGGCCGTAGGGGGAGGGACAGATACGCAGTATTTT
CASSLAVGGGTDTQYF
>NA|TRBJ2-2|NA|TRBV2
TGTGCCAGCAGTGCCGGGACTCCCAGAGGGGAGCTGTTTTTT
CASSAGTPRGELFF
>NA|TRBJ1-4|NA|TRBV2
TGTGCCAGCACCCGGACAGACGCAACTAATGAAAAACTGTTTTTT
CASTRTDATNEKLFF
>NA|TRBJ1-2|TRBD1|TRBV4-1
TGCGCCAGCAGCCGGCCTGGACAGGGTGAAGATGGCTACACCTTC
CASSRPGQGEDGYTF
>NA|TRBJ1-4|NA|TRBV4-1
TGCGCCAGCAGCCAAGATGAGGGAACTAATGAAAAACTGTTTTTT
CASSQDEGTNEKLFF
>NA|TRBJ1-2|TRBD1|TRBV5-6
TGTGCCAGCAGCAGGACAGGAGTAAACTATGGCTACACCTTC
CASSRTGVNYGYTF